The sequence of this T cell receptor beta chain was determined in a study of OX40 agonist ivuxolimab in advanced cancers. Study-wide points: The CD4+ and CD8+ T cells in the blood had expanded clonally by week 6 at 0.1 to 3.0 mg/kg.

About this clone itself: Its antigen remains unidentified.

V lost 6 bases, J lost 10 bases, and 10 bases stayed unmatched. This CDR3 contains 15 residues. Germline V gene sequence: CDR1 MDHEN, CDR2 SYDVKM. TCRdb keeps only in-frame clones here, not all; method: immunoSEQ multiplex PCR. The sample has approximately 66,000 clones; around four fifths are singletons. The receptor was isolated from an adult with an advanced solid tumor such as melanoma, head and neck, liver or kidney cancer. This chain joins TRBV28 and TRBJ1-6; 9 nucleotides agree with TRBD1. This sample comprised CD4+ or CD8+ T cells sorted from blood, obtained in a trial of the OX40 agonist ivuxolimab. The CDR3 DNA reads as TGTGCCAGCAGGACTCCGGGACAGGGTGGGTCACCCCTCCACTTT. Its protein is CASRTPGQGGSPLHF.